The 11 T cell receptor beta chains in this list originate from one sample, sequenced in a study of cytomegalovirus exposure and HLA in healthy donors. PCR was performed using 60 Vbeta and 13 Jbeta primers. Method: immunoSEQ multiplex PCR; TCRdb's copy keeps in-frame clones and lacks some. Of approximately 140,000 clones in the sample, 70% to 90% were seen once. Material for sequencing was PBMCs. These receptors all come from a woman aged 35 to 49 in good health and CMV-seronegative.

The chain couples TRBV5-6 to TRBJ2-7, with 8 nucleotides matching TRBD1. Germline CDR1 and CDR2: SGHDT and YYEEEE. The V segment lost 3 bases and the J segment 0 bases; nucleotides outside the gene matches: 2. The CDR3 is 14 amino acids. Here the CDR3 reads CASSWDRSSYEQYF. CDR3 in DNA: TGTGCCAGCAGCTGGGACAGGAGCTCCTACGAGCAGTACTTC.

V usage is TRBV5-1 and J usage is TRBJ1-1; 8 positions agree with TRBD1. Germline CDR1 and CDR2: SGHRS and YFSETQ. The CDR3 is 16 residues long. J gave up 2 bases and V 1 base, and 7 bases lay outside the gene matches. The CDR3 sequence: CASSLTKTGANTEAFF. The CDR3 DNA is TGCGCCAGCAGCTTGACCAAGACAGGGGCCAACACTGAAGCTTTCTTT.

This clone has only a few counts. V and J are TRBV7-6 and TRBJ2-5; 9 nucleotides agree with TRBD1. The CDR3 totals 14 residues. The V gene's germline CDR1 is SGHVS and CDR2 FNYEAQ. V shed 1 base and J 5 bases; nucleotides not matched to a gene: 2. The CDR3 loop is CASSLGTGVETQYF. DNA for the CDR3: TGTGCCAGCAGCTTAGGGACAGGGGTGGAGACCCAGTACTTC.

The table lists this clone with a few counts. The genes are TRBV5-1 and TRBJ1-1; D is undetermined. Germline CDR1 is SGHRS and CDR2 is YFSETQ. CDR3 length: 13 amino acids. The V end lost 0 bases, the J end lost 2 bases, and 5 bases lay between the germline ends. CDR3 coding DNA: TGCGCCAGCAGCTTGGGCGGCAACACTGAAGCTTTCTTT. Translating it yields CASSLGGNTEAFF. Full variable domain (outside the CDR3, taken from reference TRBV5-1 and TRBJ1-1): KAGVTQTPRYLIKTRGQQVTLSCSPISGHRSVSWYQQTPGQGLQFLFEYFSETQRNKGNFPGRFSGRQFSNSRSEMNVSTLELGDSALYLCASSLGGNTEAFFGQGTRLTVV.

The DNA of the CDR3 is TGCAGCGTCGGGACAGTTGAAGCTTTCTTT. This encodes CSVGTVEAFF. The rearrangement links TRBV29-1 to TRBJ1-1, with 7 bases that match TRBD1. V shed 6 bases, J shed 7 bases, and the junction held 2 bases outside the gene matches. This CDR3 spans 10 amino acids. Looked up from germline, CDR1 is SQVTM and CDR2 is ANQGSEA.

The V and J genes are TRBV5-1 and TRBJ2-2, with D unclear. There are 14 residues in the CDR3. CDR1 SGHRS and CDR2 YFSETQ come from the germline V gene. V lost 1 base to trimming and J lost 4 bases, with 8 bases between them. CDR3: CASSLLAGTGELFF. The CDR3 DNA sequence: TGCGCCAGCAGCTTGCTGGCAGGCACCGGGGAGCTGTTTTTT.

The chain employs TRBV5-4 and TRBJ1-1; D may be TRBD1 (5 bases). This CDR3 comprises 13 residues. The V end lost 4 bases, the J end lost 7 bases, and 14 bases lay between the germline ends. Germline-derived CDR1 and CDR2 are SGHNT and YYREEE (reference sequence). CDR3 DNA sequence: TGTGCCAGCAGCCAAGATATCAGGGATGAAGCTTTCTTT. Protein: CASSQDIRDEAFF.

The V and J genes are TRBV5-1 and TRBJ1-1; perhaps TRBD1 as D (5 bases). CDR3 length: 15 residues. V lost 4 bases to trimming and J lost 4 bases, with 17 bases between them. Germline CDR1 SGHRS, CDR2 YFSETQ. The CDR3 nucleotides read TGCGCCAGCAGCCCGGTTGGTGGGGCAGGCACTGAAGCTTTCTTT. Amino acids: CASSPVGGAGTEAFF.

The rearrangement links TRBV6-5 to TRBJ2-7; D may be TRBD2 (6 bases). CDR3 length: 15 amino acids. Germline V gene data show CDR1 as MNHEY and CDR2 as SVGAGI. V lost 5 bases and J 0 bases, leaving 14 bases between the germline ends. CDR3 protein: CASSQRDWDSYEQYF. The CDR3 bases are TGTGCCAGCAGTCAGAGGGACTGGGACTCCTACGAGCAGTACTTC.

CDR3 protein: CASSLAQAVLYNEQFF. CDR3 DNA: TGTGCCAGCAGCTTGGCCCAAGCGGTTCTCTACAATGAGCAGTTCTTC. J is TRBJ2-1 and V is TRBV5-6; D possibly corresponds to TRBD2 (5 bases). Germline lookup yields CDR1 SGHDT and CDR2 YYEEEE. The CDR3 covers 16 residues. Trimming left V 0 bases short and J 3 bases short, with 13 bases between.

The chain is built from TRBV15 and TRBJ1-5; possibly TRBD1 for D (5 bases). Trimming cost V 0 bases and J 7 bases, with 13 bases left between them. Germline V gene lookup returns CDR1 LNHNV and CDR2 YYDKDF (reference sequence). This CDR3 comprises 15 residues. CDR3 sequence reads: CATSRDLGAGQPQHF. The CDR3 DNA sequence: TGTGCCACCAGCAGAGACCTTGGGGCAGGACAGCCCCAGCATTTT.